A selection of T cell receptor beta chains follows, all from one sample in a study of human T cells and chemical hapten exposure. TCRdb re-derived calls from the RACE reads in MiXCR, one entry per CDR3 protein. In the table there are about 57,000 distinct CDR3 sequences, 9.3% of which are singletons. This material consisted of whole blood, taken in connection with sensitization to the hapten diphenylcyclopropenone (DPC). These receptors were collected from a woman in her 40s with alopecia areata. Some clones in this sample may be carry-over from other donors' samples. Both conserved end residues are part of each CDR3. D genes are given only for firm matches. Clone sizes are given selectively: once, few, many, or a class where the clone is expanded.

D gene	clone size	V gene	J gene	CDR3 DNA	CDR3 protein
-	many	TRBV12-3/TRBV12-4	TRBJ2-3	TGTGCCAGCACCAATAGAGGAGATACGCAGTATTTT	CASTNRGDTQYF
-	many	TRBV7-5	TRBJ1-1	-	CISVPEASPGYWNTEAFF
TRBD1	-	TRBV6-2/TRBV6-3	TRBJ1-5	TGTGCCAGCAGGCGACAGGGGGACAATCAGCCCCAGCATTTT	CASRRQGDNQPQHF
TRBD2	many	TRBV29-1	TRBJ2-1	TGCAGCGTTGATCCTAGCGGGGGGATAAATGAGCAGTTCTTC	CSVDPSGGINEQFF
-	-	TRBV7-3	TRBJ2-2	TGTGCCAGCAGCAAGCGGTCCGGGGAGCTGTTTTTT	CASSKRSGELFF
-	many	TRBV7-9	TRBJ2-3	TGTGCCAGCAGTTATAGGGGCGCGGGCGGTCCCACAGATACGCAGTATTTT	CASSYRGAGGPTDTQYF
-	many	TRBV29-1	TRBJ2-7	TGCAGCGCTGATTTAAGGCCGGGGACGGACGAGCAGTACTTC	CSADLRPGTDEQYF
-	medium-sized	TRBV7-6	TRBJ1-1	TGTGCCAGCAGCTTAAGCCCATACCGGGACGCCAATAGGCAAGCTTTCTTT	CASSLSPYRDANRQAFF
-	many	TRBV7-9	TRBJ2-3	TGTGCCAGCAGCAATGGGTCCCCGAGGTATGGAGATACGCAGTATTTT	CASSNGSPRYGDTQYF
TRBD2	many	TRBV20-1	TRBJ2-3	TGCAGTGCTAGAGTAGGCGGGGGTATAGATACGCAGTATTTT	CSARVGGGIDTQYF
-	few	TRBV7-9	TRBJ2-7	TGTGCCAGCAGCTTAGTCCCCAGCTCCTACGAGCAGTACTTC	CASSLVPSSYEQYF
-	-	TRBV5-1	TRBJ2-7	TGCGCCAGCAGCGAATCTGAGTACGAGCAGTACTTC	CASSESEYEQYF
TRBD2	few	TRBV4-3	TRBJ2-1	TGCGCCAGCAGCCAAGGCGCCGGGGGGGCCTACAATGAGCAGTTCTTC	CASSQGAGGAYNEQFF
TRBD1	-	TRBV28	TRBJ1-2	TGTGCCAGCAGTTTATGGCCGGGACAGGGGAATGGCTACACCTTC	CASSLWPGQGNGYTF
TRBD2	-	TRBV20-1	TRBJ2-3	TGCAGTGCCTGGGACTACCTAAGCACAGATACGCAGTATTTT	CSAWDYLSTDTQYF
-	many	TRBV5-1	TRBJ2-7	TGCGCCAGCAGCACGGACAGATACGAGCAGTACTTC	CASSTDRYEQYF
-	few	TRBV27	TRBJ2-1	TGTGCCAGCATTACCGTTGACGGTTACAATGAGCAGTTCTTC	CASITVDGYNEQFF
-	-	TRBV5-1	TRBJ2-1	TGCGCCAGCAGCTTTTCCCGGGACGCCCTGGGTGAGCAGTTCTTC	CASSFSRDALGEQFF
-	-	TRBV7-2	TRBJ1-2	TGTGCCAGCAGCATCCCGCCCAACTATGGCTACACCTTC	CASSIPPNYGYTF
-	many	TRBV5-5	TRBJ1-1	TGTGCCAGCAGCTTGGGATCAGCGAACACTGAAGCTTTCTTT	CASSLGSANTEAFF
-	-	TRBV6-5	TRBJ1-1	TGTGCCAGCAGTTACGGCGCCCCTTGGAGGATGAACACTGAAGCTTTCTTT	CASSYGAPWRMNTEAFF
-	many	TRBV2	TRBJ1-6	TGTGCCAGCAGTGATCAAGAGGTCCCACCCCTCCACTTT	CASSDQEVPPLHF
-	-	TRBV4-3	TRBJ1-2	TGCGCCAGCAGCCAAGACCGGGTGTCGGGCTACACCTTC	CASSQDRVSGYTF
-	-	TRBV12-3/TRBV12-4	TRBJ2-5	TGTGCCAGCAGCCCGACCGGCCCCCAAGAGACCCAGTACTTC	CASSPTGPQETQYF
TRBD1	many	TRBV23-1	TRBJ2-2	TGCGCCAGCAGTCAATACCCCCGACAGGGGGTCATCCGAAGGACCGGGGAGCTGTTTTTT	CASSQYPRQGVIRRTGELFF